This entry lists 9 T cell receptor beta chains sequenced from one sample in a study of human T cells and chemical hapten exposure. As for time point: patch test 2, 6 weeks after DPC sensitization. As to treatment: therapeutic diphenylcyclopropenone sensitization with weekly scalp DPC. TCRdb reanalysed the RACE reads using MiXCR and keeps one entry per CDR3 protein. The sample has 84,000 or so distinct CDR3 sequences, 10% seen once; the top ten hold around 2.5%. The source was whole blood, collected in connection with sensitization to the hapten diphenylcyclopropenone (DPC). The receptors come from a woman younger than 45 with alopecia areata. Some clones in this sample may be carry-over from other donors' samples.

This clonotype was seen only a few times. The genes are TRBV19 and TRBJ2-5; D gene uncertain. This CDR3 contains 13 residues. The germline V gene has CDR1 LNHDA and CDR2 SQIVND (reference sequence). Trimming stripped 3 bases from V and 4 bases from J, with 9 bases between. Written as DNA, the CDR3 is TGTGCCAGTAGTATGGGTAGGGCAGAGACCCAGTACTTC. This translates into CASSMGRAETQYF.

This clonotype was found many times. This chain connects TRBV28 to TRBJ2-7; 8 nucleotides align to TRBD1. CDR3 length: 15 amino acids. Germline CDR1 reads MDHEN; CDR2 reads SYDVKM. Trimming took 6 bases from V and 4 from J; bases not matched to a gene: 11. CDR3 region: CASSIFQGAEYEQYF. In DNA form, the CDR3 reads TGTGCCAGCAGCATTTTCCAGGGGGCTGAGTACGAGCAGTACTTC.

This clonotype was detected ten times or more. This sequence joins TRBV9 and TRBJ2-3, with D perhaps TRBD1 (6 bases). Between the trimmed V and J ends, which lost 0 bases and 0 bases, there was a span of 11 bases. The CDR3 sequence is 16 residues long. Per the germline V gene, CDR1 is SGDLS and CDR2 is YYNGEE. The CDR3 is CASSVAMGASTDTQYF. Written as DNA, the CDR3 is TGTGCCAGCAGCGTAGCTATGGGGGCAAGCACAGATACGCAGTATTTT.

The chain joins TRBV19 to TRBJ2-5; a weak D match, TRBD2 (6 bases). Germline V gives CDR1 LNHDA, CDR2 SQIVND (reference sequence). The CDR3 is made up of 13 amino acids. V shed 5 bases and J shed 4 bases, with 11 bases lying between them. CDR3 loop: CASSLGLLETQYF. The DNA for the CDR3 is TGTGCCAGTAGTCTGGGACTGCTAGAGACCCAGTACTTC.

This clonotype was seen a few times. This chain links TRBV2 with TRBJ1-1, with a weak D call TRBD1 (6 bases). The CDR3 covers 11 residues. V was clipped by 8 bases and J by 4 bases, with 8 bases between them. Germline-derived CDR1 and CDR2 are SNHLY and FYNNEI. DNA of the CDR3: TGTGCCAGCGGGGGCGTCACTGAAGCTTTCTTT. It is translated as CASGGVTEAFF.

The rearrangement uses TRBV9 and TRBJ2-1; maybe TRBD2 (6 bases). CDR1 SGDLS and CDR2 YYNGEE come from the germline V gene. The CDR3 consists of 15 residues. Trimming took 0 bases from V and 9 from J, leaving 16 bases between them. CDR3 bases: TGTGCCAGCAGCGTAGCGGGAGCAGAAGGTACTGAGCAGTTCTTC. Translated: CASSVAGAEGTEQFF.

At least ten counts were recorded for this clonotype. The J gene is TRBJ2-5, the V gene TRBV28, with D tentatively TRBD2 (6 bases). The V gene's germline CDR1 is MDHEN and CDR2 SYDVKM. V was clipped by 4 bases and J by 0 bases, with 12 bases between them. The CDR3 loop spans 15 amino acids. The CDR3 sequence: CASSSRRDYQETQYF. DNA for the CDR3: TGTGCCAGCAGTTCTAGGCGGGACTACCAAGAGACCCAGTACTTC.

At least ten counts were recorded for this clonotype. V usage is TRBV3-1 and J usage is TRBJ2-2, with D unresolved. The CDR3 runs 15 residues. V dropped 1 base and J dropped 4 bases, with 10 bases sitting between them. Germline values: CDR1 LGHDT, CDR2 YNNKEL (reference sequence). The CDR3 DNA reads TGTGCCAGCAGCCAAGTTGGTACGGGCACCGGGGAGCTGTTTTTT. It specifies CASSQVGTGTGELFF.

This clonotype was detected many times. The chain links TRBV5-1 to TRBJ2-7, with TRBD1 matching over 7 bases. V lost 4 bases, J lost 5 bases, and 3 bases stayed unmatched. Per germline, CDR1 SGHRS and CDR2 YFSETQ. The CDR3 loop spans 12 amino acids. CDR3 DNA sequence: TGCGCCAGCAGCATCGACAGGGACGAGCAGTACTTC. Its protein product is CASSIDRDEQYF. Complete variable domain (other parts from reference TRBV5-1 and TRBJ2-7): KAGVTQTPRYLIKTRGQQVTLSCSPISGHRSVSWYQQTPGQGLQFLFEYFSETQRNKGNFPGRFSGRQFSNSRSEMNVSTLELGDSALYLCASSIDRDEQYFGPGTRLTVT.